This T cell receptor beta chain was sequenced for a study of blood T cell repertoires in COVID-19. Study summary: The United States, Italy and Spain supplied acute and convalescent COVID-19 samples. PBMCs, B-cell-depleted T cells, or T cells provided the cDNA or gDNA that made up the material.

This clone was found once. Germline V gene sequence: CDR1 SEHNR, CDR2 FQNEAQ (reference sequence). Trimming removed 0 bases from V and 3 bases from J; junction bases left unmatched: 8. The CDR3 length is 16 residues. Per the authors' pipeline: The assay estimated nucleated cells by amplifying reference gene primers. The assay was immunoSEQ multiplex PCR, and TCRdb's table has in-frame clones only and misses some. V and J calls plus clone size are reproduced from that table; the DNA served to infer D and trimming. This table has approximately 160,000 clones, more than 90% appearing once. This chain joins TRBV7-9 and TRBJ2-7; 7 bases fit TRBD1. This receptor was identified in a man aged 45-60 years with acute or convalescent COVID-19. The source material was peripheral blood. The CDR3 DNA is TGTGCCAGCAGCTTAGCAAGGGGACAGAGGGGCTACGAGCAGTACGTC. Residues: CASSLARGQRGYEQYV.